Sequencing of this T cell receptor (beta chain) was carried out in a study of blood T cell repertoires in COVID-19. Study in general: From T cells, B-cell-depleted T cells, or PBMCs came the material, which was cDNA or gDNA.

TCRdb's table, derived via immunoSEQ multiplex PCR, lists solely in-frame clones and lacks some. The repertoire holds a few hundred thousand clones, about 90% seen once, with approximately 5.2% in the top ten. V was shortened by 5 bases and J by 0 bases, with 8 bases between the two germline ends. Germline CDR1 reads LNHDA; CDR2 reads SQIVND (reference sequence). The CDR3 contains 14 residues. Adults between roughly 18 and 95 years of age took part from approximately 24 US areas. The origin of this receptor is a woman aged 30 to 39 who had recovered from COVID-19. The V call is TRBV19, the J call TRBJ2-1; D is undetermined. Sequencing was carried out using PBMCs or T cells enriched from blood (not recorded which). The CDR3, as DNA: TGTGCCAGTAGTTACGGTAACTCCTACAATGAGCAGTTCTTC. It yields the protein CASSYGNSYNEQFF.